The present TCR beta chain was sequenced within a study of Ad26.COV2.S vaccination and SARS-CoV-2 variants. Broader study findings: Reported post-vaccination CD8+ and CD4+ T cell responses to spike showed substantial breadth.

The CDR3 is 15 residues long. Trimming cost V 4 bases and J 4 bases; bases outside gene matches: 8. Germline CDR1 SGHTA, CDR2 FQGNSA. A note on this clone: Its antigen is not known.

Treatment noted: some 20 received Ad26.COV2.S at low or high dose, single or two shots; 5 received placebo; per-sample allocation not given. Collection of samples fell on day 63 after the first vaccine or placebo injection. The data were produced by immunoSEQ multiplex PCR, yet TCRdb's version contains in-frame clones alone and is incomplete. The top ten clones hold more than 1.5% of a sample with approximately 300,000 clones, roughly 86% of them seen once. Sequencing used peripheral blood, obtained in a trial of Ad26.COV2.S vaccine versus placebo. The clonotype was recovered from a person aged 18-65 years who received the Ad26.COV2.S COVID-19 vaccine or a placebo. J is TRBJ2-5 and V is TRBV7-2, with 8 bases lining up with TRBD2. DNA of the CDR3: TGTGCCAGCAGCTCTCGGGGGGGCCGGGCAGAGACCCAGTACTTC. Translation: CASSSRGGRAETQYF.